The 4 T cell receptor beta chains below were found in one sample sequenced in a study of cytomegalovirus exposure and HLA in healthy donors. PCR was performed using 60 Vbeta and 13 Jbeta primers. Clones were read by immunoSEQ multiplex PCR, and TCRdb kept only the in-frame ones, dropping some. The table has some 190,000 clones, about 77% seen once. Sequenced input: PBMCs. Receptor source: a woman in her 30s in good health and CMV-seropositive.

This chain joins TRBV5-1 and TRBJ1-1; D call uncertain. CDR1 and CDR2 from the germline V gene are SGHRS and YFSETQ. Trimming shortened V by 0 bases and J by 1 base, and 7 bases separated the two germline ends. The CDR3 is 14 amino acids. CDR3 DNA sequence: TGCGCCAGCAGCTTGGCCGGTGAGAACACTGAAGCTTTCTTT. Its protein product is CASSLAGENTEAFF.

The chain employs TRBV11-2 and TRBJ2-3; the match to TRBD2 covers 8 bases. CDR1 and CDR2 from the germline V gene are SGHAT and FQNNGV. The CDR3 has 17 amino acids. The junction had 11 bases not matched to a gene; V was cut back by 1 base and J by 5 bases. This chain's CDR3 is CASSLVTSSGILDTQYF. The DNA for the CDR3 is TGTGCCAGCAGCTTAGTCACGAGTAGCGGGATCTTAGATACGCAGTATTTT.

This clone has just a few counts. Here the CDR3 DNA reads TGTGCCAGCAGCTTGACTAGCGGGGCAACCTACGAGCAGTACTTC. Its translation is CASSLTSGATYEQYF. The gene calls are TRBV5-5 and TRBJ2-5; 10 bases map to TRBD2. Gene TRBJ2-7 matches the end of the DNA better, so the J call may be wrong. The germline V gene has CDR1 SGHKS and CDR2 YYEKEE (reference sequence). The CDR3 spans 15 residues.

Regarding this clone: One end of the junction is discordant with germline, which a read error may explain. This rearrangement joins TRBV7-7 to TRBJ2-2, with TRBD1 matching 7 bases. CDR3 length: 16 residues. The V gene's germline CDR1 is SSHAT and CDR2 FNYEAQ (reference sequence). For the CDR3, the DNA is TGTGCTAGCAGCCGAGACAGGGTAGCGAACACCGGGGAGCTGTTTTTT. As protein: CASSRDRVANTGELFF.